What follows is one T cell receptor (beta chain) and its context. Its antigen remains unidentified. This record comes from a study of Ad26.COV2.S vaccination and SARS-CoV-2 variants. Whole-study results and caveats: Post-vaccination breadth of spike-specific CD8+ and CD4+ T cell responses was reportedly substantial. Those who received the vaccine showed greater spike-specific TCR breadth than those given placebo.

TCRdb keeps only in-frame clones here, not all; method: immunoSEQ multiplex PCR. The sample has about 680,000 clones; around 92% are singletons. V was clipped by 0 bases and J by 4 bases, with 15 bases between them. The CDR3 runs 16 residues. Germline V gene sequence: CDR1 LGHNA, CDR2 YSLEER. The treatment is: 19 received Ad26.COV2.S at low or high dose, single or two shots; roughly five received placebo; per-sample allocation not given. The investigators took samples on day 63 after the first vaccine or placebo injection. Boston hosted the donor, who was an adult aged 18-55 years. The sample consisted of peripheral blood, taken in a trial of Ad26.COV2.S vaccine versus placebo. The clonotype originates from a person between 18 and 59 years old who received the Ad26.COV2.S COVID-19 vaccine or a placebo. The chain carries TRBV4-3 and TRBJ2-5; TRBD2 might be the D (6 bases). The CDR3 is CASSQDHRRGGETQYF. The CDR3 nucleotides read TGCGCCAGCAGCCAAGATCACAGGAGGGGAGGAGAGACCCAGTACTTC.